Sequencing of this T cell receptor beta chain was carried out in a study of blood T cell repertoires in COVID-19. This clone was seen a single time. V gave up 1 base and J gave up 7 bases, with 10 bases separating them. The CDR3 runs 13 residues. The table came from immunoSEQ multiplex PCR; TCRdb's copy has only in-frame clones and leaves some out. Found here are some 180,000 clones, roughly 91% of them singletons; the top ten hold 6%. Sequenced input: peripheral blood. V gene TRBV12-3 or TRBV12-4 combines with J gene TRBJ1-1; D remains ambiguous. The receptor was derived from a man between 40 and 49 years old with active or convalescent COVID-19. The CDR3 DNA follows: TGTGCCAGCAGTTTAGAACAGAGCCTTGAAGCTTTCTTT. Translated, it gives CASSLEQSLEAFF.